These 22 T cell receptor beta chains originate from one sample sequenced in a study of Tregs in tolerant kidney transplant recipients. Assay: immunoSEQ multiplex PCR; the TCRdb copy retains only in-frame clones and omits some. Of about 110,000 clones in the sample, 90% are singletons; the top ten hold about 0.31%. Material: CD4+ T cells from blood, obtained before the transplant. The origin of the receptors is a human donor who received a combined kidney and bone marrow transplant.

This sequence joins TRBV7-9 and TRBJ1-5; a possible D gene is TRBD1 (6 bases). There are 17 residues in the CDR3. Trimming shortened V by 4 bases and J by 2 bases, and 18 bases separated the two germline ends. CDR1 is SEHNR, CDR2 FQNEAQ, per germline (reference sequence). The CDR3 DNA is TGTGCCAGCAGCTATGGCGGGGGCGTAAAGGGCAATCAGCCCCAGCATTTT. Translating it yields CASSYGGGVKGNQPQHF.

J is TRBJ1-5 and V is TRBV5-5; 9 nucleotides line up with TRBD1. The CDR3 loop spans 15 amino acids. Trimming took 6 bases from V and 2 from J; bases not matched to a gene: 6. CDR1 SGHKS and CDR2 YYEKEE come from the germline V gene (reference sequence). CDR3 loop: CASTQTGGGNQPQHF. For the CDR3, the DNA is TGTGCCAGCACCCAGACAGGGGGTGGCAATCAGCCCCAGCATTTT. Together with reference TRBV5-5 and TRBJ1-5, the CDR3 gives the full variable domain: DAGVTQSPTHLIKTRGQQVTLRCSPISGHKSVSWYQQVLGQGPQFIFQYYEKEERGRGNFPDRFSARQFPNYSSELNVNALLLGDSALYLCASTQTGGGNQPQHFGDGTRLSIL.

This clone was found a few times. The rearrangement links TRBV28 to TRBJ1-2; 7 bases are shared with TRBD1. Germline V gives CDR1 MDHEN, CDR2 SYDVKM. The J segment lost 2 bases and the V segment lost 4 bases, leaving 7 bases of the junction unmatched. CDR3 size: 15 residues. The chain's CDR3 is CASSSPDRFNYGYTF. In DNA form, the CDR3 reads TGTGCCAGCAGTTCCCCGGACAGGTTCAACTATGGCTACACCTTC.

The chain recombines TRBV18 with TRBJ2-2, with D unclear. Trimming removed 2 bases at V and 5 bases at J, with 9 bases between. In germline, CDR1 is KGHSH, CDR2 LQKENI. The CDR3 contains 14 residues. CDR3: CASSPRGRTGELFF. The CDR3, as DNA: TGTGCCAGCTCACCAAGAGGAAGGACCGGGGAGCTGTTTTTT. The complete variable domain, with remaining parts taken from reference TRBV18 and TRBJ2-2, reads NAGVMQNPRHLVRRRGQEARLRCSPMKGHSHVYWYRQLPEEGLKFMVYLQKENIIDESGMPKERFSAEFPKEGPSILRIQQVVRGDSAAYFCASSPRGRTGELFFGEGSRLTVL.

The rearrangement links TRBV10-1 to TRBJ1-5, with TRBD1 identical over 9 bases. CDR3 size: 14 residues. Germline V CDR1 and CDR2: WNHNN, SYGVQD (reference sequence). Unmatched junction bases numbered 8, after V lost 7 bases and J lost 7 bases. The CDR3 reads CASTRTGDDQPQHF. The CDR3 DNA sequence: TGCGCCAGCACTAGGACAGGGGACGACCAGCCCCAGCATTTT.

This chain connects TRBV2 to TRBJ2-7; 8 bases map to TRBD1. With 1 base clipped from V and 0 bases from J, the junction kept 8 bases outside the gene matches. CDR3 size: 17 residues. The germline CDR1 and CDR2 sequences are SNHLY and FYNNEI. This CDR3 is CASSEENMGQVSYEQYF. The CDR3 DNA is TGTGCCAGCAGTGAAGAGAATATGGGACAGGTCTCCTACGAGCAGTACTTC.

The CDR3 nucleotides read TGTGCCAGCAGTTCCGGGACAGGGGGGGCCAAAAACATTCAGTACTTC. This gives the protein CASSSGTGGAKNIQYF. The J gene is TRBJ2-4, the V gene TRBV27, with TRBD1 matching 11 bases. Germline loops: CDR1 MNHEY, CDR2 SMNVEV (reference sequence). V gave up 4 bases and J gave up 1 base; unmatched junction bases: 3. There are 16 residues in the CDR3.

The gene calls are TRBV5-1 and TRBJ2-1, with a weak D call TRBD2 (6 bases). CDR3 length: 15 amino acids. The V gene lost 0 bases and the J gene lost 8 bases, with 15 bases spanning the gap. In germline, CDR1 is SGHRS, CDR2 YFSETQ. Written as DNA, the CDR3 is TGCGCCAGCAGCTTGGTTAGCGGTGGTACGGATGAGCAGTTCTTC. The encoded protein is CASSLVSGGTDEQFF.

The CDR3 protein is CASSRTGGFGNTIYF. The CDR3 DNA is TGTGCCAGCAGCCGGACAGGGGGCTTTGGAAACACCATATATTTT. The chain has TRBV7-2 and TRBJ1-3, with 11 bases matching TRBD1. From germline, CDR1 is SGHTA and CDR2 FQGNSA. This CDR3 contains 15 residues. V lost 5 bases to trimming and J lost 3 bases; unmatched junction nucleotides: 3.

J is TRBJ2-7 and V is TRBV6-1, with D unresolved. The CDR3 runs 12 residues. V lost 2 bases and J lost 3, with 5 bases in between. Germline V gene data show CDR1 as MNHNS and CDR2 as SASEGT. CDR3 sequence reads: CASSERGYEQYF. The CDR3 DNA reads as TGTGCCAGCAGTGAACGCGGCTACGAGCAGTACTTC.

The rearrangement joins TRBV12-5 to TRBJ2-1; 13 nucleotides match TRBD2. J gave up 8 bases and V 6 bases, and 7 bases lay outside the gene matches. The CDR3 is 15 residues long. Germline V CDR1 and CDR2: LGHNT, FRNRAP. In DNA form, the CDR3 reads TGTGCTAGTGGCCCCGGGACTAGCGGGAAGCATGAGCAGTTCTTC. This encodes CASGPGTSGKHEQFF.

The chain employs TRBV7-6 and TRBJ1-1, with TRBD1 as a possible D gene (6 bases). The germline CDR1 and CDR2 sequences are SGHVS and FNYEAQ. Trimming shortened V by 9 bases and J by 0 bases, and 14 bases separated the two germline ends. The CDR3 totals 14 residues. Written as DNA, the CDR3 is TGTGCCAGGGGCCAGGGGATTATGAACACTGAAGCTTTCTTT. This gives the protein CARGQGIMNTEAFF.

The chain couples TRBV7-2 to TRBJ2-3; 9 bases are shared with TRBD2. This CDR3 contains 15 residues. The V gene's germline CDR1 is SGHTA and CDR2 FQGNSA. J was trimmed by 2 bases and V by 6 bases; bases with no gene match: 6. CDR3 in amino acids: CASRPPGLATDTQYF. The CDR3, as DNA: TGTGCCAGCAGGCCGCCGGGACTAGCCACAGATACGCAGTATTTT.

The CDR3 reads CASSPTLGASGNTIYF. The CDR3 DNA reads TGTGCCAGCTCACCAACCCTTGGGGCCTCTGGAAACACCATATATTTT. The chain uses TRBV18 and TRBJ1-3; possible D gene TRBD1, 5 bases. This CDR3 has 16 amino acids. Trimming pared 2 bases from V and 0 bases from J, leaving 11 bases between. Per the germline V gene, CDR1 is KGHSH and CDR2 is LQKENI.

The rearrangement uses TRBV27 and TRBJ2-6; TRBD2 is a possible D gene (7 bases). CDR3 length equals 16 residues. The germline CDR1 and CDR2 sequences are MNHEY and SMNVEV (reference sequence). V was trimmed by 5 bases and J by 2 bases, leaving 13 bases between them. CDR3 in DNA: TGTGCCAGCAGTCAAAGGGGGGGGCCTGGGGCCAACGTCCTGACTTTC. Translating gives CASSQRGGPGANVLTF.

The chain carries TRBV28 and TRBJ2-1; TRBD2 might be the D (5 bases). The germline V gene encodes CDR1 MDHEN and CDR2 SYDVKM. The CDR3 has 13 residues. The V and J ends lost 2 bases and 9 bases respectively, with 11 bases between them. CDR3 coding DNA: TGTGCCAGCAGTTTAAGGGCGGGTGGTGAGCAGTTCTTC. It translates to CASSLRAGGEQFF.

The chain links TRBV6-7 to TRBJ2-7; 10 bases align to TRBD2. TRBV6-7 is marked as an open reading frame, function uncertain. This CDR3 has 17 residues. V lost 4 bases, J lost 5 bases, and 14 bases stayed unmatched. The CDR3 coding sequence is TGTGCCAGCAGTTTCGGGACTAGCGCTAAGAGACTCGACGAGCAGTACTTC. It codes for CASSFGTSAKRLDEQYF.

The chain has TRBV7-2 and TRBJ2-3, with D possibly matching TRBD2 (7 bases). V gave up 1 base and J gave up 0 bases, with 17 bases separating them. CDR3 length: 18 amino acids. Germline V gene lookup returns CDR1 SGHTA and CDR2 FQGNSA. CDR3 in amino acids: CASSLGVKGGPSTDTQYF. The CDR3 DNA reads as TGTGCCAGCAGCTTAGGGGTAAAGGGGGGGCCTAGCACAGATACGCAGTATTTT.

This clone was counted once. The V and J genes are TRBV6-5 and TRBJ1-4, with D possibly being TRBD1 (5 bases). V lost 0 bases to trimming and J lost 8 bases, with 7 bases between them. The germline V gene has CDR1 MNHEY and CDR2 SVGAGI. This CDR3 has 13 residues. Here the CDR3 reads CASSYSGGEKLFF. CDR3 sequence (DNA): TGTGCCAGCAGTTACTCCGGGGGGGAAAAACTGTTTTTT.

This rearrangement joins TRBV5-1 to TRBJ2-6; TRBD2 agrees at 14 bases. The germline CDR1 and CDR2 sequences are SGHRS and YFSETQ. The CDR3 length is 18 residues. Germline trimming cut 3 bases from V and 0 bases from J; bases unmatched to any gene: 2. The CDR3 nucleotides are TGCGCCAGCAGCTCCGGACTAGCGGGGGGCTCTGGGGCCAACGTCCTGACTTTC. Translated, it gives CASSSGLAGGSGANVLTF.

The chain has TRBV9 and TRBJ2-3; 7 nucleotides line up with TRBD2. Unmatched junction bases numbered 7, after V lost 4 bases and J lost 2 bases. This CDR3 has 15 amino acids. Per germline, CDR1 SGDLS and CDR2 YYNGEE. The CDR3 sequence: CASSQTSSNTDTQYF. The CDR3 DNA reads as TGTGCCAGCAGCCAGACTAGCTCAAACACAGATACGCAGTATTTT.

The V call is TRBV6-6, the J call TRBJ1-1, with D maybe TRBD1 (6 bases). This CDR3 comprises 15 residues. Germline V lookup: CDR1 MNHNY, CDR2 SVGAGI (reference sequence). The V end lost 6 bases, the J end lost 1 base, and 15 bases lay between the germline ends. The CDR3 DNA is TGTGCCAGCAGACTCGCGTCGACAGGGAACACTGAAGCTTTCTTT. Amino acid sequence: CASRLASTGNTEAFF.